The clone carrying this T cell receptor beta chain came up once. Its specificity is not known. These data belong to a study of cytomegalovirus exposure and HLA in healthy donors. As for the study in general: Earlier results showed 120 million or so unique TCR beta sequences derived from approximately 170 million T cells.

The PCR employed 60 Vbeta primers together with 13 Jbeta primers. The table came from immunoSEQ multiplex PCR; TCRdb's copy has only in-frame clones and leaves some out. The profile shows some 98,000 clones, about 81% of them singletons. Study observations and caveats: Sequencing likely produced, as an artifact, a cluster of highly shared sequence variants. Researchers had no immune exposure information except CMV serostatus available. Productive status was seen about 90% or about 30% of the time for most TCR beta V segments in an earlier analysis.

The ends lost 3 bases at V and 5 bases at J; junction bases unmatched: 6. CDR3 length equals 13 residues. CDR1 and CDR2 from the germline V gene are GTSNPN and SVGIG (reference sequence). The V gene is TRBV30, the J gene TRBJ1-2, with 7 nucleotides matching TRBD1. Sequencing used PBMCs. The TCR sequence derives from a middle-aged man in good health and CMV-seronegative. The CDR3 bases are TGTGCCTGGAGGGCCGGGACAGATTATGGCTACACCTTC. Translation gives CAWRAGTDYGYTF. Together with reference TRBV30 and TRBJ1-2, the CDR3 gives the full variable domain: SQTIHQWPATLVQPVGSPLSLECTVEGTSNPNLYWYRQAAGRGLQLLFYSVGIGQISSEVPQNLSASRPQDRQFILSSKKLLLSDSGFYLCAWRAGTDYGYTFGSGTRLTVV.